This T cell receptor (beta chain) was sequenced in a study of lymphopenia after photon versus proton radiotherapy (dated by TCRdb to between 2018 and 2020). With regard to the full study: In patients with gastrointestinal tumors who developed high-grade lymphopenia, the study compared the immunological effects of photon radiation therapy with those of proton radiation therapy. The study aimed to characterize how the two radiation modalities differ in their impact on the immune system. A cohort of some 21 patients with gastrointestinal tumors who received either photon or proton therapy and subsequently developed lymphopenia was included. The paper as a whole reports these results and caveats: Once the lymphocyte count had reached its nadir, the repertoires of photon-treated patients showed oligoclonal expansion, particularly of CD8+ Temra cells, and this expansion drove the decline in diversity. The survival association was assessed only in patients who died, and the authors presented better survival with proton therapy as a possibility rather than a demonstrated result. Proton-treated patients stayed relatively stable during treatment, while photon-treated patients lost naive T cells and TCR diversity and gained effector/memory populations. Across the cohort, an inverse correlation was found between a larger post-nadir drop in TCR diversity and overall survival time among patients who died.

Library preparation used the immunoSEQ multiplex PCR assay. T cell repertoires were profiled with deep sequencing of rearranged TCR beta loci together with multiparametric flow cytometry. As stored in TCRdb, this immuneACCESS dataset retains in-frame rearrangements with V and J assigned. A fraction of the clones does not appear; measured against another copy, unresolved V genes explain less than half of the discrepancy, and the remainder lacks a known reason. The sample table lists roughly 64,000 clones, approximately 86% of them with a count of one. More than 10% of the sample is in the top ten clones. The trim is 4 bases for V and 4 bases for J, with a gap of 14 bases between the germline ends. The germline V gene (reference sequence) sets CDR1 to SGHKS and CDR2 to YYEKEE. CDR3 length: 14 amino acids, cysteine to phenylalanine. CDR3 DNA only is kept here, 42 bases in frame from base 1. Concerning this clone: It lacks a known antigen. It has no much larger one-base neighbor in the sample; base qualities were not kept. The same CDR3 can be traced to other DNA sequences in this sample.

This TCR came from an elderly man with esophageal cancer. The sample in question was peripheral blood, obtained from a patient treated with proton-based radiotherapy. Recombination connected TRBV5-5 to TRBJ2-5, with the D call perhaps TRBD1 or TRBD2, each one matching 6 bases. The base sequence is TGTGCCAGCAGCCCTAGTGGAGGGGGAGAGACCCAGTACTTC. Its translation is CASSPSGGGETQYF.